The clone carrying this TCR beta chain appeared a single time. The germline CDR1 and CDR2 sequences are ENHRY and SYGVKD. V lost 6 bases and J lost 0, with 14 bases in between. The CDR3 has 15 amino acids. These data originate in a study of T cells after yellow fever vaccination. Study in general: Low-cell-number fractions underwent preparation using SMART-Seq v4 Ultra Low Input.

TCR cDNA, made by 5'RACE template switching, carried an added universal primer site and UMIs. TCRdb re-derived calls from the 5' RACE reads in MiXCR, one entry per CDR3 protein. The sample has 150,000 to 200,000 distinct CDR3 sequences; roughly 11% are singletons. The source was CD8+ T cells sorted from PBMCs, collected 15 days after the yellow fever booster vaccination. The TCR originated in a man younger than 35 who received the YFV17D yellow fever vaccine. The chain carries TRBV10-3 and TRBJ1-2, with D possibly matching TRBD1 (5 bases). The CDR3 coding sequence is TGTGCCATCAGAGTAGGGGTCTTAGCTAACTATGGCTACACCTTC. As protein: CAIRVGVLANYGYTF.